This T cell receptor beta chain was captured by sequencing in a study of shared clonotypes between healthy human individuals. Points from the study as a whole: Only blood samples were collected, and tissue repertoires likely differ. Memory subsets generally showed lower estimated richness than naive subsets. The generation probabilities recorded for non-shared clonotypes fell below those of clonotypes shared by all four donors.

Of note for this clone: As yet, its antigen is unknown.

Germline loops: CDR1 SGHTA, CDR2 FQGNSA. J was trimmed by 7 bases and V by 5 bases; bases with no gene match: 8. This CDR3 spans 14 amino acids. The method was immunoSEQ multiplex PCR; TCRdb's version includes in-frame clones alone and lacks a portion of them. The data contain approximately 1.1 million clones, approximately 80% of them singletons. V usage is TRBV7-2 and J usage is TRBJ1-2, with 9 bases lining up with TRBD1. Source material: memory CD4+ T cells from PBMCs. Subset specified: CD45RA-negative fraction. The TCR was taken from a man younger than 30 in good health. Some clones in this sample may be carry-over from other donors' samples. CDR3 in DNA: TGTGCCAGCAGCATCTCCGGGACAGGGTCTGGCTACACCTTC. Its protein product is CASSISGTGSGYTF.